These T cell receptor beta chains were read from a single sample in a study of T cells in Graves' hyperthyroidism and ophthalmopathy. TCRdb passed the multiplex PCR reads through MiXCR, listing each CDR3 protein once. Of 530,000 or so distinct CDR3 sequences in the sample, about 43% are singletons; the top ten hold around 7.7%. The sequencing sample was made of peripheral blood or thyroid tissue (not recorded which). All receptors come from a woman between 18 and 30 years old with Graves' hyperthyroidism. Each CDR3 is given with its conserved first and last residue. The order of the fields is clone size, D gene, CDR3 length, V gene, J gene, CDR3 protein, CDR3 DNA. A D gene is named only where the DNA matches it firmly. Not every row has a clone size; where given, it reads once, few, many or a size class.

few	TRBD1	16	TRBV6-5	TRBJ2-2	CASSYSVDRVTGELFF	TGTGCCAGCAGTTACTCGGTGGACAGGGTCACCGGGGAGCTGTTTTTT
-	-	15	TRBV7-9	TRBJ2-3	CASSLLAISTDTQYF	TGTGCCAGCAGCTTACTAGCGATTAGCACAGATACGCAGTATTTT
few	TRBD1	15	TRBV5-1	TRBJ2-2	CASRGQPANTGELFF	TGCGCCAGCAGGGGACAGCCAGCGAACACCGGGGAGCTGTTTTTT
-	-	15	TRBV10-3	TRBJ2-7	CAIGDGLARSYEQYF	TGTGCCATCGGTGATGGTTTAGCGAGAAGTTACGAGCAGTACTTC
-	TRBD1	15	TRBV29-1	TRBJ2-4	CSVDGTGSGKNIQYF	TGCAGCGTTGACGGGACAGGGTCGGGCAAAAACATTCAGTACTTC
many	-	14	TRBV6-1	TRBJ1-1	CASRRQASNTEAFF	TGTGCCAGCAGACGACAGGCTTCGAACACTGAAGCTTTCTTT
many	-	13	TRBV6-1	TRBJ2-7	CASSVRDKDEQYF	TGTGCCAGCAGTGTCCGGGACAAAGACGAGCAGTACTTC
once	TRBD1	14	TRBV7-2	TRBJ1-4	CASSFTGVTEKLFF	TGTGCCAGCAGCTTTACAGGGGTTACTGAAAAACTGTTTTTT
once	-	16	TRBV20-1	TRBJ1-4	CSAGPTSGLSNEKLFF	TGCAGTGCTGGCCCGACTAGCGGGCTCAGTAATGAAAAACTGTTTTTT
-	-	14	TRBV19	TRBJ2-2	CASSMYGNTGELFF	TGTGCCAGTAGTATGTATGGGAACACCGGGGAGCTGTTTTTT
-	-	13	TRBV29-1	TRBJ1-2	CSVGVQHRYGYTF	TGCAGCGTAGGGGTTCAACACCGTTACGGCTACACCTTC
many	-	13	TRBV5-1	TRBJ1-1	CASRADGGTEAFF	TGCGCCAGCAGGGCAGACGGTGGCACTGAAGCTTTCTTT
few	-	14	TRBV27	TRBJ2-5	CASSSPGREETQYF	TGTGCCAGCAGTTCACCAGGGAGAGAAGAGACCCAGTACTTC
many	TRBD1	15	TRBV2	TRBJ2-7	CASSVLGQDIYEQYF	TGTGCCAGCAGTGTCTTGGGACAGGATATTTACGAGCAGTACTTC
-	-	16	TRBV20-1	TRBJ2-7	CSASVRGALSYNEQYF	TGCAGTGCTAGCGTTAGGGGTGCCCTCTCCTACAATGAGCAGTACTTC
-	-	18	TRBV4-1	TRBJ1-1	CASSQGFAGLLWDTEAFF	TGCGCCAGCAGCCAAGGGTTCGCAGGACTTCTTTGGGATACTGAAGCTTTCTTT
many	TRBD1	13	TRBV20-1	TRBJ2-7	CSARGTGTYEQYF	TGCAGTGCTAGGGGGACAGGAACCTACGAGCAGTACTTC
-	TRBD1	15	TRBV12-3/TRBV12-4	TRBJ1-1	CASSTDRGGYDEAFF	TGTGCCAGCAGTACGGACAGGGGGGGCTACGATGAAGCTTTCTTT
few	TRBD2	15	TRBV27	TRBJ2-7	CASSPVAGTPYEQYF	TGTGCCAGCAGTCCCGTAGCGGGAACCCCCTACGAGCAGTACTTC
-	TRBD1	18	TRBV13	TRBJ1-6	CASSFQDLGGQGVSPLHF	TGTGCCAGCAGTTTCCAAGATCTTGGGGGACAGGGCGTTTCACCCCTCCACTTT
-	TRBD2	16	TRBV7-3	TRBJ2-3	CASSSQEDGRGDTQYF	TGTGCCAGCAGCAGCCAAGAGGACGGGAGGGGAGATACGCAGTATTTT
-	-	16	TRBV10-3	TRBJ1-3	CAISEGLAGIGNTIYF	TGTGCCATCAGTGAGGGACTAGCGGGCATCGGTAACACCATATATTTT
-	TRBD2	17	TRBV19	TRBJ2-2	CASSTLRSGRNFGELFF	TGTGCCAGTAGTACCCTCCGCAGCGGGAGAAACTTCGGGGAGCTGTTTTTT
many	TRBD2	15	TRBV7-3	TRBJ2-5	CASSLSSGAQETQYF	TGTGCCAGCAGCTTATCTAGCGGGGCCCAAGAGACCCAGTACTTC
-	-	15	TRBV6-5	TRBJ2-2	CASSYYGGDTGELFF	TGTGCCAGCAGTTACTACGGGGGAGACACCGGGGAGCTGTTTTTT
-	-	14	TRBV25-1	TRBJ2-5	CASVEVGGAETQYF	TGTGCCAGCGTTGAAGTGGGGGGAGCAGAGACCCAGTACTTC
many	TRBD1	16	TRBV24-1	TRBJ2-2	CATSDFGTGRTGELFF	TGTGCCACCAGTGATTTCGGGACAGGGCGGACCGGGGAGCTGTTTTTT
many	-	15	TRBV13	TRBJ1-3	CASSPNGGPGNTIYF	TGTGCCAGCAGCCCCAACGGAGGGCCTGGAAACACCATATATTTT
many	-	12	TRBV20-1	TRBJ1-2	CSAVRPGGGYTF	TGCAGTGCCGTAAGGCCAGGAGGTGGCTACACCTTC
many	-	14	TRBV12-5	TRBJ2-7	CASGLEDSSYEQYF	TGTGCTAGTGGTTTGGAGGACAGTTCCTACGAGCAGTACTTC
many	-	15	TRBV28	TRBJ1-5	CASSFGQPSNQPQHF	TGTGCCAGCAGTTTCGGACAGCCTTCCAATCAGCCCCAGCATTTT
-	-	20	TRBV4-2	TRBJ2-5	CASSRSMIDYNSPALGTQYF	TGTGCCAGCAGCCGATCAATGATCGATTACAATAGCCCGGCCTTAGGGACCCAGTACTTC
few	TRBD2	16	TRBV5-1	TRBJ2-3	CASSTRLAGVVDTQYF	TGCGCCAGCAGCACCCGTCTAGCGGGAGTTGTGGATACGCAGTATTTT
-	-	12	TRBV6-1	TRBJ2-7	CAAADFTFEQYF	TGTGCCGCGGCGGACTTTACCTTCGAGCAGTACTTC
-	TRBD2	17	TRBV2	TRBJ2-7	CASSNPGTSGRAYEQYF	TGTGCCAGCAGTAACCCCGGGACTAGCGGGAGGGCCTACGAGCAGTACTTC
few	-	12	TRBV30	TRBJ2-7	CAWSVHPPLLYF	TGTGCCTGGAGTGTTCATCCCCCATTGCTGTACTTC
many	-	15	TRBV19	TRBJ2-2	CASSRTRRSTGELFF	TGTGCCAGTAGCCGTACGAGGAGAAGCACCGGGGAGCTGTTTTTT
many	-	13	TRBV6-5	TRBJ2-7	CASRRDTSYEQYF	TGTGCCAGCAGGCGGGACACTTCCTACGAGCAGTACTTC
many	TRBD1	13	TRBV29-1	TRBJ1-4	CSVGTGGGEKLFF	TGCAGCGTTGGGACAGGAGGGGGTGAAAAACTGTTTTTT
-	TRBD2	16	TRBV18	TRBJ2-5	CASSLRTSGSDETQYF	TGTGCCAGCTCACTTCGGACTAGCGGGAGCGATGAGACCCAGTACTTC
many	-	14	TRBV15	TRBJ2-7	CATRGDFASYEQYF	TGTGCCACCCGTGGGGACTTTGCCTCCTACGAGCAGTACTTC
-	-	13	TRBV18	TRBJ1-6	CASSPGYNSPLHF	TGTGCCAGCTCACCAGGGTATAATTCACCCCTCCACTTT
many	TRBD2	15	TRBV9	TRBJ2-5	CASSPRPGRQETQYF	TGTGCCAGCAGCCCCCGTCCCGGGAGGCAAGAGACCCAGTACTTC
-	-	14	TRBV2	TRBJ2-1	CASSGTNSYNEQFF	TGTGCCAGCAGCGGGACCAACTCCTACAATGAGCAGTTCTTC
-	-	24	TRBV20-1	TRBJ1-2	CSARGLRDELEAFTAGTEVHGYTF	TGCAGTGCTAGAGGACTTCGGGACGAACTCGAAGCCTTCACTGCTGGCACAGAAGTACATGGCTACACCTTC
many	-	15	TRBV6-5	TRBJ2-7	CASSYSGGSSYEQYF	TGTGCCAGCAGTTACTCTGGCGGTAGCTCCTACGAGCAGTACTTC
many	-	11	TRBV5-1	TRBJ2-7	CASRASSEQYF	TGCGCCAGCAGGGCCAGTAGCGAGCAGTACTTC
once	TRBD2	15	TRBV6-1	TRBJ2-7	CASSELAGSYNEQYF	TGTGCCAGCAGTGAACTAGCGGGCTCCTACAATGAGCAGTACTTC
few	-	13	TRBV2	TRBJ1-3	CASRGRGGNTIYF	TGTGCCAGCAGGGGGCGCGGAGGAAACACCATATATTTT
-	TRBD1	16	TRBV7-2	TRBJ1-4	CASSSFPRGRSEKLFF	TGTGCCAGCAGCTCTTTCCCCAGGGGGCGTAGTGAAAAACTGTTTTTT
many	-	14	TRBV7-8	TRBJ2-7	CASMFGAAVYEQYF	TGTGCCAGCATGTTCGGGGCGGCTGTTTACGAGCAGTACTTC
-	-	17	TRBV7-3	TRBJ2-3	CASSLGGGASSTDTQYF	TGTGCCAGCAGCCTAGGGGGGGGCGCATCGAGCACAGATACGCAGTATTTT
-	TRBD1	17	TRBV6-5	TRBJ1-3	CASSYLGQKHSGNTIYF	TGTGCCAGCAGTTATTTGGGACAGAAACACTCTGGAAACACCATATATTTT
-	TRBD1	16	TRBV24-1	TRBJ1-2	CATSDPGKGGGYGYTF	TGTGCCACCAGTGATCCAGGTAAAGGGGGCGGATATGGCTACACCTTC
-	TRBD2	14	TRBV24-1	TRBJ2-7	CATQGASGVYEQYF	TGTGCCACTCAAGGGGCTAGCGGAGTCTACGAGCAGTACTTC